This entry lists 19 T cell receptor beta chains sequenced from one sample in a study of identical twins. TCRdb reanalysed the 5' RACE reads using MiXCR and keeps one entry per CDR3 protein. The table shows hundreds of thousands of distinct CDR3 sequences, with roughly an eighth occurring only once. The sample also formed part of further work on yellow fever vaccine responses in identical twins.

Sequencing was carried out using PBMCs. These receptors were collected from a woman between 18 and 29 years old in good health.

DNA of the CDR3: TGTGCCAGCACCCCAGGGGGGGGGCGGACTACCAACACAGATACGCAGTATTTT. Translated, it gives CASTPGGGRTTNTDTQYF. V usage is TRBV28 and J usage is TRBJ2-3; either TRBD1 or TRBD2 may supply D (7 bases each). Trimming removed 7 bases from V and 2 bases from J, with 25 bases in between. Per germline, CDR1 MDHEN and CDR2 SYDVKM. The CDR3 loop spans 18 amino acids.

This clonotype was found many times. The chain employs TRBV12-3 or TRBV12-4 and TRBJ2-1; TRBD2 aligns across 9 bases. The CDR3 is made up of 17 amino acids. With 5 bases clipped from V and 0 bases from J, the junction kept 8 bases outside the gene matches. CDR3: CASSTKGLANSYNEQFF. In DNA, the CDR3 is TGTGCCAGCAGTACTAAAGGACTAGCGAACTCCTACAATGAGCAGTTCTTC.

The J gene is TRBJ2-3, the V gene TRBV2; TRBD2 matches at 8 bases. CDR3 length equals 11 residues. Germline assignment: CDR1 SNHLY and CDR2 FYNNEI. The CDR3 bases are TGTGCTGCCGCGGGGGGAGATACGCAGTATTTT. Translation: CAAAGGDTQYF. The variable domain in full, with the rest retrieved from reference TRBV2 and TRBJ2-3, is EPEVTQTPSHQVTQMGQEVILRCVPISNHLYFYWYRQILGQKVEFLVSFYNNEISEKSEIFDDQFSVERPDGSNFTLKIRSTKLEDSAMYFCAAAGGDTQYFGPGTRLTVL.

In its sample, this clonotype was seen a few times. The rearrangement uses TRBV29-1 and TRBJ2-5; 7 bases match TRBD1. The V gene end was trimmed by 7 bases and the J gene end by 2 bases; junction bases not matched to a gene: 7. This CDR3 is 13 amino acids long. The germline V gene encodes CDR1 SQVTM and CDR2 ANQGSEA. CDR3 in DNA: TGCAGCGGGGCCGGACAGGCACAAGAGACCCAGTACTTC. Translated: CSGAGQAQETQYF.

This clonotype has at least ten counts. The chain combines TRBV13 with TRBJ1-3; D uncertain. There are 14 residues in the CDR3. Germline V CDR1 and CDR2: PRHDT, FYEKMQ (reference sequence). Trimming pared 5 bases from V and 0 bases from J, leaving 8 bases between. CDR3 region: CASSPMDSGNTIYF. The DNA for the CDR3 is TGTGCCAGCAGCCCCATGGACTCTGGAAACACCATATATTTT.

The chain links TRBV25-1 to TRBJ2-5; no reliable D call. Trimming removed 7 bases from V and 4 bases from J, with 13 bases in between. Germline V gene lookup returns CDR1 MGHDK and CDR2 SYGVNS. The CDR3 consists of 13 residues. Here the CDR3 DNA reads TGTGCCAGCACCCGAATGGGTGGAGAGACCCAGTACTTC. Amino acid sequence: CASTRMGGETQYF.

Points on this clonotype: It may be a read error: a sequence one base away is much more abundant. This sequence joins TRBV5-1 and TRBJ2-1; D could derive from TRBD1 or TRBD2 (5 bases each). Trimming stripped 4 bases from V and 10 bases from J, with 21 bases between. Germline V CDR1 and CDR2: SGHRS, YFSETQ. The CDR3 has 15 amino acids. The CDR3 sequence: CASSHDYPLSGEQFF. The CDR3 coding sequence is TGCGCCAGCAGCCACGACTATCCCCTATCAGGGGAGCAGTTCTTC.

The rearrangement links TRBV28 to TRBJ2-5; 8 nucleotides match TRBD2. Germline lookup yields CDR1 MDHEN and CDR2 SYDVKM. V was clipped by 3 bases and J by 0 bases; unmatched bases: 3. This CDR3 is built from 15 residues. The CDR3, as DNA: TGTGCCAGCAGTTTCGGGGGGGCCCACCAAGAGACCCAGTACTTC. Protein product: CASSFGGAHQETQYF.

The chain uses TRBV5-6 and TRBJ2-7; 8 bases align to TRBD2. The CDR3 extends over 16 amino acids. CDR1 and CDR2 (germline): SGHDT, YYEEEE. Losses at the gene ends were 1 base for V and 4 bases for J; bases not matched to a gene: 10. This CDR3 reads CASSLRIGLALYEQYF. The CDR3 DNA reads as TGTGCCAGCAGCTTGCGGATAGGACTAGCTTTATACGAGCAGTACTTC.

This chain links TRBV7-8 with TRBJ2-1; D perhaps matches TRBD1 (6 bases). V dropped 5 bases and J dropped 8 bases, with 13 bases sitting between them. This CDR3 is built from 13 residues. Germline CDR1 is SGHVS and CDR2 is FQNEAQ. The CDR3 region is CASSPEGGDEQFF. Written as DNA, the CDR3 is TGTGCCAGCAGCCCCGAAGGGGGAGATGAGCAGTTCTTC.

The chain recombines TRBV7-9 with TRBJ1-1; D is unclear. The germline gives CDR1 SEHNR, CDR2 FQNEAQ (reference sequence). V lost 0 bases to trimming and J lost 11 bases, with 10 bases between them. The CDR3 covers 12 residues. Written as DNA, the CDR3 is TGTGCCAGCAGCTTAGCCGCATCTAGTGCTTTCTTT. Amino acids: CASSLAASSAFF.

This clonotype was recorded at least ten times. The chain has TRBV12-3 or TRBV12-4 and TRBJ2-2; possibly TRBD2 for D (6 bases). The CDR3 runs to 15 residues. The V end was cut by 8 bases, the J end by 4 bases, with 17 bases between. The CDR3 sequence is CASAANSGTTGELFF. The CDR3 nucleotides are TGTGCCAGCGCTGCTAATAGCGGAACCACCGGGGAGCTGTTTTTT.

This clonotype was recorded a few times. This sequence joins TRBV10-3 and TRBJ2-3; D assignment may be TRBD1 or TRBD2 (5 bases each). Germline values: CDR1 ENHRY, CDR2 SYGVKD. The germline V and J ends were trimmed by 8 bases and 2 bases, with 11 bases remaining between them. The CDR3 is 13 amino acids. CDR3 sequence: CAISWDHTDTQYF. The CDR3, as DNA: TGTGCCATCTCATGGGACCACACAGATACGCAGTATTTT.

This clonotype was seen only a few times. The V gene is TRBV7-2, the J gene TRBJ2-5; 7 bases agree with TRBD2. This CDR3 region has 15 residues. Germline CDR1 and CDR2: SGHTA and FQGNSA. Trimming took 3 bases from V and 7 from J; bases not matched to a gene: 11. As DNA, the CDR3 is TGTGCCAGCAGCTTTAAGGGAGGGCCGTCGGCGACCCAGTACTTC. It codes for CASSFKGGPSATQYF.

This clonotype was counted a few times. The V call is TRBV29-1, the J call TRBJ2-2; D may be TRBD1 (5 bases). Trimming pared 1 base from V and 3 bases from J, leaving 18 bases between. This CDR3 contains 17 residues. Germline lookup yields CDR1 SQVTM and CDR2 ANQGSEA. The CDR3 coding sequence is TGCAGCGTTGAAGTCGGCCAGGGTTTTTTGGACACCGGGGAGCTGTTTTTT. Amino acids: CSVEVGQGFLDTGELFF.

This clonotype came up many times. The rearrangement joins TRBV24-1 to TRBJ1-1, with a weak D call TRBD1 (6 bases). In germline, CDR1 is KGHDR, CDR2 SFDVKD. This CDR3 is built from 13 residues. V was clipped by 4 bases and J by 3 bases, with 8 bases between them. This chain's CDR3 is CATSDGTHTEAFF. The CDR3 coding sequence is TGTGCCACCAGTGACGGGACACACACTGAAGCTTTCTTT.

This clonotype was detected only a few times. This chain links TRBV20-1 with TRBJ2-4; the match to TRBD1 covers 7 bases. This CDR3 comprises 15 residues. Germline-derived CDR1 and CDR2 are DFQATT and SNEGSKA (reference sequence). V trimming: 0 bases; J trimming: 3 bases; junction bases outside the gene matches: 5. Written as DNA, the CDR3 is TGCAGTGCTAGAGACCCCGGGACAGTCAAAAACATTCAGTACTTC. Translating it yields CSARDPGTVKNIQYF.

Ten or more counts support this clonotype. The chain combines TRBV10-3 with TRBJ2-1; D gene unclear. The CDR3 runs to 11 residues. V was clipped by 2 bases and J by 6 bases, with 2 bases between them. The germline CDR1 and CDR2 sequences are ENHRY and SYGVKD. This CDR3 reads CAISETNEQFF. Written as DNA, the CDR3 is TGTGCCATCAGTGAGACCAATGAGCAGTTCTTC.

The genes are TRBV27 and TRBJ2-4, with D possibly TRBD2 on 6 matching bases. Germline V gives CDR1 MNHEY, CDR2 SMNVEV (reference sequence). The V gene lost 1 base and the J gene lost 7 bases, with 20 bases spanning the gap. This CDR3 has 17 amino acids. CDR3: CASSLLGPGGNFNIQYF. The CDR3 DNA reads as TGTGCCAGCAGTTTATTGGGACCCGGAGGGAACTTTAACATTCAGTACTTC.